These T cell receptor beta chains were read from a single sample in a study of shared clonotypes between healthy human individuals. Assay used: immunoSEQ multiplex PCR; TCRdb lists only in-frame clones, some missing. The sample yields millions of clones, roughly 94% seen once. The sample consisted of naive CD4+ T cells sorted from blood. These TCRs come from a young man in good health. CDR3s include the opening cysteine and the closing phenylalanine or tryptophan. D genes are given only for firm matches. Some rows mark clone size as missing; the rest say once, few, many or name a class of expanded clone.

d_gene: TRBD1; v_gene: TRBV5-6; j_gene: TRBJ2-5; abundance: -; CDR3aa: CASSTDLWDRVETQYF; CDR3nt: TGTGCCAGCAGCACAGACCTTTGGGACAGGGTGGAGACCCAGTACTTC
d_gene: -; v_gene: TRBV9; j_gene: TRBJ2-7; abundance: once; CDR3aa: CASSVGTKSSYEQYF; CDR3nt: TGTGCCAGCAGCGTAGGGACGAAGAGCTCCTACGAGCAGTACTTC
d_gene: TRBD1; v_gene: TRBV6-6; j_gene: TRBJ2-3; abundance: -; CDR3aa: CASSSGQGQSTDTQYF; CDR3nt: TGTGCCAGCAGTTCCGGACAGGGCCAAAGCACAGATACGCAGTATTTT
d_gene: -; v_gene: TRBV2; j_gene: TRBJ1-5; abundance: -; CDR3aa: CASNQQYLNQPQHF; CDR3nt: TGTGCCAGCAATCAACAGTACCTCAATCAGCCCCAGCATTTT
d_gene: TRBD1; v_gene: TRBV19; j_gene: TRBJ2-3; abundance: -; CDR3aa: CASRGQVTDTQYF; CDR3nt: TGTGCCAGTAGGGGACAGGTAACAGATACGCAGTATTTT
d_gene: -; v_gene: TRBV19; j_gene: TRBJ1-5; abundance: -; CDR3aa: CASTRYSNQPQHF; CDR3nt: TGTGCCAGTACCAGATATAGCAATCAGCCCCAGCATTTT
d_gene: -; v_gene: TRBV6-6; j_gene: TRBJ1-3; abundance: -; CDR3aa: CASSRDTGNTIYF; CDR3nt: TGTGCCAGCAGTCGGGACACTGGAAACACCATATATTTT
d_gene: -; v_gene: TRBV11-2; j_gene: TRBJ2-1; abundance: -; CDR3aa: CASSPRGANNEQFF; CDR3nt: TGTGCCAGCAGCCCACGGGGGGCGAACAATGAGCAGTTCTTC
d_gene: TRBD1; v_gene: TRBV18; j_gene: TRBJ2-5; abundance: -; CDR3aa: CASSSQIGQGETQYF; CDR3nt: TGTGCCAGCTCATCTCAAATTGGACAGGGAGAGACCCAGTACTTC
d_gene: -; v_gene: TRBV30; j_gene: TRBJ2-2; abundance: once; CDR3aa: CAWAPGMAGELFF; CDR3nt: TGTGCCTGGGCCCCCGGGATGGCCGGGGAGCTGTTTTTT
d_gene: -; v_gene: TRBV6-5; j_gene: TRBJ1-2; abundance: few; CDR3aa: CASSYSSHYGYTF; CDR3nt: TGTGCCAGCAGTTACTCGTCGCATTATGGCTACACCTTC
d_gene: -; v_gene: TRBV18; j_gene: TRBJ1-4; abundance: -; CDR3aa: CASSPAGLGEKLFF; CDR3nt: TGTGCCAGCTCACCGGCAGGGCTGGGTGAAAAACTGTTTTTT
d_gene: -; v_gene: TRBV18; j_gene: TRBJ1-1; abundance: -; CDR3aa: CASSPTGLTEAFF; CDR3nt: TGTGCCAGCTCGCCCACAGGGTTGACTGAAGCTTTCTTT
d_gene: -; v_gene: TRBV7-2; j_gene: TRBJ1-3; abundance: -; CDR3aa: CASSLGGGTGNTIYF; CDR3nt: TGTGCCAGCAGCCTCGGCGGGGGGACTGGAAACACCATATATTTT
d_gene: TRBD1; v_gene: TRBV28; j_gene: TRBJ2-1; abundance: -; CDR3aa: CASSLQDRGVHLYNEQFF; CDR3nt: TGTGCCAGCAGTTTACAAGACAGGGGGGTTCACCTTTACAATGAGCAGTTCTTC
d_gene: -; v_gene: TRBV5-6; j_gene: TRBJ1-1; abundance: -; CDR3aa: CASRTVREGLLSTEAFF; CDR3nt: TGTGCCAGCAGAACCGTAAGGGAAGGCTTACTGAGTACTGAAGCTTTCTTT
d_gene: -; v_gene: TRBV5-1; j_gene: TRBJ2-2; abundance: -; CDR3aa: CASSLVGPGELFF; CDR3nt: TGCGCCAGCAGCTTGGTGGGTCCCGGGGAGCTGTTTTTT
d_gene: TRBD1; v_gene: TRBV5-4; j_gene: TRBJ1-2; abundance: -; CDR3aa: CASSFGTGDGYTF; CDR3nt: TGTGCCAGCAGCTTTGGGACAGGGGACGGCTACACCTTC
d_gene: -; v_gene: TRBV2; j_gene: TRBJ2-4; abundance: -; CDR3aa: CASSSGQALAKNIQYF; CDR3nt: TGTGCCAGCAGTAGCGGTCAGGCGCTAGCCAAAAACATTCAGTACTTC
d_gene: -; v_gene: TRBV27; j_gene: TRBJ1-5; abundance: -; CDR3aa: CASSLTAIPNQPQHF; CDR3nt: TGTGCCAGCAGTTTAACGGCAATCCCCAATCAGCCCCAGCATTTT
d_gene: -; v_gene: TRBV6-1; j_gene: TRBJ2-7; abundance: -; CDR3aa: CAISNPGDTYEQYF; CDR3nt: TGTGCCATCAGCAACCCAGGGGACACCTACGAGCAGTACTTC
d_gene: TRBD1; v_gene: TRBV5-6; j_gene: TRBJ2-5; abundance: -; CDR3aa: CASSRGQGKGETQYF; CDR3nt: TGTGCCAGCAGCAGGGGACAGGGAAAAGGAGAGACCCAGTACTTC
d_gene: -; v_gene: TRBV27; j_gene: TRBJ1-4; abundance: once; CDR3aa: CASSQGNRREKLFF; CDR3nt: TGTGCCAGCAGTCAAGGGAACAGGCGAGAAAAACTGTTTTTT
d_gene: TRBD2; v_gene: TRBV18; j_gene: TRBJ2-2; abundance: -; CDR3aa: CASSSSGANTGELFF; CDR3nt: TGTGCCAGCTCAAGTAGCGGGGCGAACACCGGGGAGCTGTTTTTT
d_gene: TRBD2; v_gene: TRBV9; j_gene: TRBJ2-7; abundance: -; CDR3aa: CASSVGLAGASSYEQYF; CDR3nt: TGTGCCAGCAGCGTAGGGCTAGCGGGGGCGAGCTCCTACGAGCAGTACTTC
d_gene: -; v_gene: TRBV5-1; j_gene: TRBJ2-2; abundance: once; CDR3aa: CASSLALGFGELFF; CDR3nt: TGCGCCAGCAGCTTGGCCCTTGGTTTCGGGGAGCTGTTTTTT
d_gene: TRBD1; v_gene: TRBV18; j_gene: TRBJ2-7; abundance: -; CDR3aa: CASSLGQAVNYEQYF; CDR3nt: TGTGCCAGCTCACTCGGACAGGCCGTAAACTACGAGCAGTACTTC
d_gene: TRBD1; v_gene: TRBV28; j_gene: TRBJ1-1; abundance: -; CDR3aa: CASSPPRTGRNTEAFF; CDR3nt: TGTGCCAGCAGTCCCCCACGGACAGGGAGGAACACTGAAGCTTTCTTT
d_gene: -; v_gene: TRBV29-1; j_gene: TRBJ1-3; abundance: -; CDR3aa: CSVELRGSGNTIYF; CDR3nt: TGCAGCGTTGAACTGCGGGGCTCTGGAAACACCATATATTTT
d_gene: TRBD2; v_gene: TRBV7-7; j_gene: TRBJ2-2; abundance: once; CDR3aa: CASSLTGGATGELFF; CDR3nt: TGTGCTAGCAGCTTGACGGGGGGTGCCACCGGGGAGCTGTTTTTT
d_gene: -; v_gene: TRBV2; j_gene: TRBJ2-2; abundance: -; CDR3aa: CASRQTTGELFF; CDR3nt: TGTGCCAGCAGACAAACGACCGGGGAGCTGTTTTTT
d_gene: -; v_gene: TRBV18; j_gene: TRBJ2-7; abundance: -; CDR3aa: CASSPTHSYEQYF; CDR3nt: TGTGCCAGCTCACCAACGCACTCCTACGAGCAGTACTTC
d_gene: TRBD1; v_gene: TRBV25-1; j_gene: TRBJ2-7; abundance: -; CDR3aa: CASSESGQNYEQYF; CDR3nt: TGTGCCAGCAGTGAATCGGGACAGAACTACGAGCAGTACTTC
d_gene: -; v_gene: TRBV27; j_gene: TRBJ2-5; abundance: -; CDR3aa: CASRTRISGGQETQYF; CDR3nt: TGTGCCAGCAGGACCCGGATTAGTGGTGGCCAAGAGACCCAGTACTTC
d_gene: -; v_gene: TRBV27; j_gene: TRBJ1-1; abundance: few; CDR3aa: CASSLSGVMNTEAFF; CDR3nt: TGTGCCAGCAGTTTATCGGGAGTCATGAACACTGAAGCTTTCTTT
d_gene: -; v_gene: TRBV5-1; j_gene: TRBJ2-5; abundance: -; CDR3aa: CASSATGRETQYF; CDR3nt: TGCGCCAGCAGCGCGACGGGGCGGGAGACCCAGTACTTC
d_gene: -; v_gene: TRBV6-5; j_gene: TRBJ1-2; abundance: -; CDR3aa: CASSYSEGNGGYTF; CDR3nt: TGTGCCAGCAGTTACTCGGAGGGGAACGGTGGCTACACCTTC
d_gene: -; v_gene: TRBV25-1; j_gene: TRBJ2-2; abundance: -; CDR3aa: CASSEGWGFGTGELFF; CDR3nt: TGTGCCAGCAGTGAGGGCTGGGGGTTCGGCACCGGGGAGCTGTTTTTT
d_gene: -; v_gene: TRBV19; j_gene: TRBJ2-1; abundance: -; CDR3aa: CASSIETGVLYNEQFF; CDR3nt: TGTGCCAGTAGTATAGAGACGGGAGTACTGTACAATGAGCAGTTCTTC
d_gene: -; v_gene: TRBV9; j_gene: TRBJ2-1; abundance: -; CDR3aa: CASSVVGRGSYNEQFF; CDR3nt: TGTGCCAGCAGCGTAGTCGGCAGGGGTTCCTACAATGAGCAGTTCTTC
d_gene: -; v_gene: TRBV4-3; j_gene: TRBJ1-4; abundance: -; CDR3aa: CASSQQGLNEKLFF; CDR3nt: TGCGCCAGCAGCCAACAGGGCCTTAATGAAAAACTGTTTTTT
d_gene: -; v_gene: TRBV28; j_gene: TRBJ1-5; abundance: -; CDR3aa: CASSSRPRAQPQHF; CDR3nt: TGTGCCAGCAGTTCGAGGCCCCGGGCTCAGCCCCAGCATTTT
d_gene: TRBD2; v_gene: TRBV5-6; j_gene: TRBJ2-7; abundance: -; CDR3aa: CASSLGLTSGSPYEQYF; CDR3nt: TGTGCCAGCAGCTTGGGGTTGACTAGCGGGAGCCCGTACGAGCAGTACTTC
d_gene: -; v_gene: TRBV7-2; j_gene: TRBJ1-2; abundance: -; CDR3aa: CASSPGRGRHGYTF; CDR3nt: TGTGCCAGCAGCCCTGGGCGGGGGAGGCATGGCTACACCTTC
d_gene: -; v_gene: TRBV27; j_gene: TRBJ2-1; abundance: once; CDR3aa: CASSPSGDNEQFF; CDR3nt: TGTGCCAGCAGTCCCTCGGGGGACAATGAGCAGTTCTTC
d_gene: -; v_gene: TRBV5-1; j_gene: TRBJ2-2; abundance: -; CDR3aa: CASSFSRGFQTNTGELFF; CDR3nt: TGCGCCAGCAGCTTCTCCCGGGGTTTTCAGACCAACACCGGGGAGCTGTTTTTT
d_gene: -; v_gene: TRBV6-1; j_gene: TRBJ1-2; abundance: -; CDR3aa: CASQPSPYGYTF; CDR3nt: TGTGCCTCCCAGCCCAGTCCCTATGGCTACACCTTC
d_gene: -; v_gene: TRBV6-6; j_gene: TRBJ1-1; abundance: -; CDR3aa: CASTRYGNTEAFF; CDR3nt: TGTGCCAGCACTCGTTACGGGAACACTGAAGCTTTCTTT
d_gene: -; v_gene: TRBV7-9; j_gene: TRBJ2-7; abundance: -; CDR3aa: CASSLDGDFYEQYF; CDR3nt: TGTGCCAGCAGCTTAGACGGGGATTTCTACGAGCAGTACTTC
d_gene: -; v_gene: TRBV5-4; j_gene: TRBJ2-1; abundance: -; CDR3aa: CASSSLGQSSGSYNEQFF; CDR3nt: TGTGCCAGCAGCTCCCTAGGTCAGAGTTCGGGCTCCTACAATGAGCAGTTCTTC
d_gene: TRBD1; v_gene: TRBV5-1; j_gene: TRBJ2-3; abundance: -; CDR3aa: CASSTDRGSDTQYF; CDR3nt: TGCGCCAGCAGCACCGACAGGGGATCAGATACGCAGTATTTT
d_gene: -; v_gene: TRBV7-2; j_gene: TRBJ2-7; abundance: -; CDR3aa: CASSFATSTEQYF; CDR3nt: TGTGCCAGCAGCTTTGCGACTAGTACAGAGCAGTACTTC
d_gene: -; v_gene: TRBV5-1; j_gene: TRBJ2-7; abundance: once; CDR3aa: CASSLAPGFYEQYF; CDR3nt: TGCGCCAGCAGCTTGGCTCCCGGCTTCTACGAGCAGTACTTC
d_gene: -; v_gene: TRBV11-3; j_gene: TRBJ1-1; abundance: -; CDR3aa: CASSLLEEVSMNTEAFF; CDR3nt: TGTGCCAGCAGCTTATTGGAAGAGGTTTCCATGAACACTGAAGCTTTCTTT